The clone carrying this T cell receptor (beta chain) has a handful of counts. What it binds is unknown. These data come from a study of metastatic and nonmetastatic thyroid tumors. Overall study: Peripheral blood and tumor or nodule samples from malignant and benign thyroid patients were compared.

Original handling: Building a distant-metastasis classifier for papillary thyroid cancer drew on CDR3 differences across clinicopathological groups. TCRdb reanalyzed the PCR reads with MiXCR. TCRdb's processing, not the study's, gives the V and J calls here. The sample carries about 85,000 clones, 8.6% recorded once. Patients underwent thyroid surgery, and none had received any treatment before it. Notes on the study in general: Malignant thyroid tumors reportedly exceeded benign nodules significantly in TCR beta diversity, with the difference appearing in blood and tumor.

Germline V CDR1 and CDR2: GTSNPN, SVGIG (reference sequence). The CDR3 runs to 12 residues. Losses at the gene ends were 0 bases for V and 6 bases for J; bases not matched to a gene: 2. Specimen: blood. The receptor was derived from a female donor with papillary thyroid cancer or a benign thyroid nodule (not recorded which). Some clones in this sample may be carry-over from other donors' samples. This sequence joins TRBV30 and TRBJ2-7; 7 nucleotides line up with TRBD2. In DNA, the CDR3 is TGTGCCTGGAGTGTAGGCGGGGGCGAGCAGTACTTC. This encodes CAWSVGGGEQYF.